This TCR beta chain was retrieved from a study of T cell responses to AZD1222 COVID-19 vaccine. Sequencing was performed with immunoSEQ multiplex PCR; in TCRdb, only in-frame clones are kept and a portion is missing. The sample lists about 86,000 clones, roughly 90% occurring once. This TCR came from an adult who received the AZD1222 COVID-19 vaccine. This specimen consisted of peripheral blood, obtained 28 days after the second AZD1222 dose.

The CDR3 DNA reads as TGTGCCAGCAGCCTTGATCCTTCAGGGTATTCACCCCTCCACTTT. Its translation is CASSLDPSGYSPLHF. The chain combines TRBV7-2 with TRBJ1-6, with D possibly TRBD1 on 5 matching bases. V was trimmed by 5 bases and J by 8 bases, leaving 16 bases between them. Looked up from germline, CDR1 is SGHTA and CDR2 is FQGNSA. The CDR3 loop spans 15 amino acids.